Many counts were recorded for the clone carrying this T cell receptor (beta chain). The antigen is undetermined. From germline, CDR1 is MGHRA and CDR2 YSYEKL. This CDR3 region has 15 residues. The V segment lost 5 bases and the J segment 3 bases; nucleotides outside the gene matches: 7. From 350 to 500 ng of RNA, a library with molecular barcoded alpha/delta and beta/gamma adaptors was made. TCRdb re-called the reads with MiXCR, one entry per CDR3 protein. The repertoire holds some 130,000 distinct CDR3 sequences, with 10% to 15% as singletons. The sample comes from a study of read filtering for tumor transcriptome and immune sequencing. Overall study context: DNase treatment preceded whole-transcriptome library preparation.

Findings of the study overall: This fraction held mixed bone marrow immune cells after CD138-negative sorting.

This receptor was identified in a donor at least 40 years old with multiple myeloma. The sample taken for sequencing was a population of CD138-negative cells sorted from bone marrow. The chain couples TRBV4-1 to TRBJ2-7; 10 nucleotides match TRBD1. CDR3 sequence: CASSAGQGFNYEQYF. Written as DNA, the CDR3 is TGCGCCAGCAGCGCGGGACAGGGGTTTAACTACGAGCAGTACTTC.